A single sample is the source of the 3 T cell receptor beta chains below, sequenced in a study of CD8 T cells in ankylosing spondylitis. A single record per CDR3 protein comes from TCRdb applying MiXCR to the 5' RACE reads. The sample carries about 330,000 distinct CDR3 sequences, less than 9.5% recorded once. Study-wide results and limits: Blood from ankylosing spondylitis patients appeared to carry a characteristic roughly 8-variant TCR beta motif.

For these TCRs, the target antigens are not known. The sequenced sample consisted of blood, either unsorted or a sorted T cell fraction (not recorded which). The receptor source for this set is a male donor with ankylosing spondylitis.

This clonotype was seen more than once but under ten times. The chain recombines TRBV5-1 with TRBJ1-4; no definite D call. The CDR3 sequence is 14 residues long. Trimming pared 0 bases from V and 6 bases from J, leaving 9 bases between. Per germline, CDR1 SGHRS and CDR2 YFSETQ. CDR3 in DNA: TGCGCCAGCAGCTTGGGAAGCAACTATGAAAAACTGTTTTTT. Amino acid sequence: CASSLGSNYEKLFF.

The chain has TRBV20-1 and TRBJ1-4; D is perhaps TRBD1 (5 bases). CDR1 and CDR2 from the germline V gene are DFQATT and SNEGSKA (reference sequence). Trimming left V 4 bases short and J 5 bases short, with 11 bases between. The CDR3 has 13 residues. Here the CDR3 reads CSANPRGNEKLFF. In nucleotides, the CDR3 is TGCAGTGCTAACCCAAGGGGCAATGAAAAACTGTTTTTT.

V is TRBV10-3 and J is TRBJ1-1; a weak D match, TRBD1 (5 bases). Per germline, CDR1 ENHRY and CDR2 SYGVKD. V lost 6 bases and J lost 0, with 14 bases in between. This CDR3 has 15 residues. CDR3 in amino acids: CAIRGTGTVNTEAFF. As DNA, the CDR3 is TGTGCCATCAGGGGGACCGGGACGGTGAACACTGAAGCTTTCTTT.